The 8 T cell receptor beta chains below were found in one sample sequenced in a study of glioma-infiltrating T cells. Using RNA template, CDR3s of TCR alpha and beta were amplified with iRepertoire arm-PCR. MiXCR was run by TCRdb on the multiplex PCR reads, yielding one entry per CDR3 protein. This table has around 390,000 distinct CDR3 sequences, about 40% appearing once. The sequencing sample was made of glioma tissue, nonneoplastic brain tissue, or PBMCs (not recorded which). All receptors come from a human donor with low-grade glioma or glioblastoma, undergoing nonglioma brain surgery, or in good health (not recorded which).

The chain has TRBV11-2 and TRBJ2-2; D is unclear. The CDR3 covers 14 residues. Germline CDR1 and CDR2: SGHAT and FQNNGV. Trimming took off 0 bases at V and 6 bases at J, with 8 bases between the two ends. The CDR3 protein is CASSLDLRSGELFF. The CDR3 DNA follows: TGTGCCAGCAGCTTAGATCTTCGGTCCGGGGAGCTGTTTTTT.

There are many counts of this clonotype. J is TRBJ2-3 and V is TRBV6-1; possible D gene TRBD2, 5 bases. Trimming shortened V by 5 bases and J by 2 bases, and 11 bases separated the two germline ends. Germline loops: CDR1 MNHNS, CDR2 SASEGT. The CDR3 length is 14 residues. The CDR3 DNA is TGTGCCAGCAGTTTAACTAGACTCACAGATACGCAGTATTTT. Its translation: CASSLTRLTDTQYF.

This clonotype was recorded many times. The rearrangement links TRBV27 to TRBJ2-2; 7 bases are shared with TRBD2. J gave up 7 bases and V 8 bases, and 7 bases lay outside the gene matches. The CDR3 length is 13 residues. Germline V lookup: CDR1 MNHEY, CDR2 SMNVEV (reference sequence). This chain's CDR3 is CASRLAGFGELFF. In DNA form, the CDR3 reads TGTGCCAGCCGACTAGCAGGCTTCGGGGAGCTGTTTTTT.

This clonotype was picked up a small number of times. The chain recombines TRBV25-1 with TRBJ1-1; 8 bases map to TRBD1. This CDR3 is built from 15 residues. Per germline, CDR1 MGHDK and CDR2 SYGVNS. Losses at the gene ends were 3 bases for V and 7 bases for J; bases not matched to a gene: 10. CDR3 DNA: TGTGCCAGCAGTGACAAGACAGGGGCGGGCATTGAAGCTTTCTTT. Its translation is CASSDKTGAGIEAFF.

The sample holds a few counts of this clonotype. One junction end does not reproduce the germline sequence, and a read error may be involved. V and J are TRBV12-3 or TRBV12-4 and TRBJ1-6; possible D gene TRBD1, 5 bases. CDR3 length: 13 residues. The CDR3 is CANSSWGNSPLHF. In DNA, the CDR3 is TGTGCCAACAGTTCCTGGGGGAATTCACCCCTCCACTTT.

This sequence joins TRBV6-1 and TRBJ2-7; TRBD1 or TRBD2 may be the D gene (5 bases each). The CDR3 spans 14 residues. V lost 7 bases to trimming and J lost 4 bases, with 17 bases between them. CDR1 and CDR2 (germline): MNHNS, SASEGT. CDR3 nucleotide sequence: TGTGCCAGCACCTTACGAGGGACCTCATACGAGCAGTACTTC. Residues: CASTLRGTSYEQYF.

The chain employs TRBV24-1 and TRBJ2-5, with 8 bases fitting TRBD2. The CDR3 runs to 15 residues. V lost 7 bases, J lost 3 bases, and 9 bases stayed unmatched. Germline CDR1 is KGHDR and CDR2 is SFDVKD. DNA of the CDR3: TGTGCCACCAGCTATACGACTAGCGTGAAAGAGACCCAGTACTTC. Translation: CATSYTTSVKETQYF.

This clonotype showed up many times. The DNA for the CDR3 is TGTGCCACGGGCAAGAGGGACAATCAGCCCCAGCATTTT. It translates to CATGKRDNQPQHF. The chain joins TRBV28 to TRBJ1-5; D is unclear. The CDR3 has 13 amino acids. CDR1 and CDR2 (germline): MDHEN, SYDVKM. V lost 10 bases, J lost 3 bases, and 13 bases lay in between.